Shown below are 23 T cell receptor beta chains from a single sample sequenced in a study of Ad26.COV2.S vaccination and SARS-CoV-2 variants. Treatment: around 19 received Ad26.COV2.S at low or high dose, single or two shots; five or six received placebo; per-sample allocation not given. Each sample was drawn 63 days after the first injection (of vaccine or placebo). Method: immunoSEQ multiplex PCR; TCRdb's copy keeps in-frame clones and lacks some. This sample has roughly 320,000 clones, with around four fifths found just once. The material was peripheral blood, obtained in a trial of Ad26.COV2.S vaccine versus placebo. These receptors came from a person between 18 and 59 years old who received the Ad26.COV2.S COVID-19 vaccine or a placebo.

The V and J genes are TRBV27 and TRBJ2-2, with D perhaps being TRBD1 or TRBD2 (5 bases each). The ends were cut back, 3 bases at V and 4 bases at J, with 15 bases in the middle. This CDR3 contains 16 residues. From germline, CDR1 is MNHEY and CDR2 SMNVEV (reference sequence). Here the CDR3 reads CASSFHRAGSTGELFF. The CDR3 DNA reads as TGTGCCAGCAGTTTTCATCGGGCAGGGAGCACCGGGGAGCTGTTTTTT.

This chain links TRBV1 with TRBJ2-1. TRBV1 is marked as a pseudogene. This CDR3 has 11 residues. CDR3: CTSTQFGEQFF. The CDR3 region has the DNA TGCACCAGCACCCAGTTCGGCGAGCAGTTCTTC.

The chain joins TRBV28 to TRBJ2-7; 9 positions agree with TRBD2. V lost 10 bases to trimming and J lost 1 base; unmatched junction nucleotides: 8. The CDR3 loop spans 14 amino acids. The germline CDR1 and CDR2 sequences are MDHEN and SYDVKM. Written as DNA, the CDR3 is TGTGCCACCGCCCGGCTAGCGGGGTCCTACGAGCAGTACTTC. It codes for CATARLAGSYEQYF.

CDR3 DNA: TGTGCCAGCAGCCTTACAGGGGCTGAAGCTTTCTTT. Its protein is CASSLTGAEAFF. The chain couples TRBV5-5 to TRBJ1-1; 7 bases agree with TRBD1. V lost 4 bases and J lost 6; bases outside the gene matches: 3. The V gene's germline CDR1 is SGHKS and CDR2 YYEKEE (reference sequence). The CDR3 has 12 residues. Supplemented by reference TRBV5-5 and TRBJ1-1, the full variable domain reads DAGVTQSPTHLIKTRGQQVTLRCSPISGHKSVSWYQQVLGQGPQFIFQYYEKEERGRGNFPDRFSARQFPNYSSELNVNALLLGDSALYLCASSLTGAEAFFGQGTRLTVV.

This clone was recorded a few times. The CDR3 is CATSDDRDGWGDTQYF. The DNA for the CDR3 is TGTGCCACCAGTGATGACAGGGATGGTTGGGGAGATACGCAGTATTTT. V usage is TRBV24-1 and J usage is TRBJ2-3, with 7 bases identical to TRBD1. With V trimmed by 3 bases and J by 5 bases, 10 bases remained unmatched. The CDR3 spans 16 residues. Germline V gene sequence: CDR1 KGHDR, CDR2 SFDVKD.

The V call is TRBV5-1, the J call TRBJ2-2; D remains ambiguous. The CDR3 totals 14 residues. Germline-derived CDR1 and CDR2 are SGHRS and YFSETQ. The V gene lost 5 bases and the J gene lost 1 base, with 9 bases spanning the gap. The CDR3 loop is CASRQNLNTGELFF. Written as DNA, the CDR3 is TGCGCCAGCAGACAGAACCTGAACACCGGGGAGCTGTTTTTT.

The chain combines TRBV27 with TRBJ2-5; 8 bases fit TRBD2. After removal of 0 bases from V and 3 bases from J, the junction contained 3 bases not matched to a gene. Looked up from germline, CDR1 is MNHEY and CDR2 is SMNVEV (reference sequence). The CDR3 has 15 residues. CDR3 protein: CASSLSPGGKETQYF. CDR3 coding DNA: TGTGCCAGCAGTTTATCTCCGGGGGGGAAAGAGACCCAGTACTTC.

The chain combines TRBV18 with TRBJ1-3; D unclear. The V gene's germline CDR1 is KGHSH and CDR2 LQKENI. Trimming left V 2 bases short and J 1 base short, with 15 bases between. The CDR3 totals 17 residues. The CDR3 reads CASSPSLEKSSGNTIYF. CDR3 in DNA: TGTGCCAGCTCACCAAGTTTGGAGAAATCTTCTGGAAACACCATATATTTT.

The V call is TRBV2, the J call TRBJ1-5; 7 bases are shared with TRBD1. The V and J ends lost 0 bases and 9 bases, in that order; junction bases with no gene match: 8. Germline CDR1 reads SNHLY; CDR2 reads FYNNEI. The CDR3 extends over 15 amino acids. This CDR3 reads CASSEATGPVGPQHF. DNA of the CDR3: TGTGCCAGCAGTGAAGCGACAGGGCCCGTCGGGCCCCAGCATTTT.

This clone was recorded once. V gene TRBV28 combines with J gene TRBJ2-5, with 7 positions matching TRBD1. In germline, CDR1 is MDHEN, CDR2 SYDVKM. This CDR3 spans 16 amino acids. V was pared by 6 bases and J by 5 bases, with 15 bases of the junction left unmatched. Here the CDR3 DNA reads TGTGCCAGCAGGTACGGGACAGCCGTTGATCTGGAGACCCAGTACTTC. It is translated as CASRYGTAVDLETQYF. The full variable domain, completed using reference TRBV28 and TRBJ2-5, is DVKVTQSSRYLVKRTGEKVFLECVQDMDHENMFWYRQDPGLGLRLIYFSYDVKMKEKGDIPEGYSVSREKKERFSLILESASTNQTSMYLCASRYGTAVDLETQYFGPGTRLLVL.

This clone is a singleton in its sample. The chain joins TRBV27 to TRBJ1-5, with a possible D match to TRBD1 (5 bases). Germline V gene data show CDR1 as MNHEY and CDR2 as SMNVEV (reference sequence). CDR3 length equals 15 residues. V lost 5 bases and J lost 4, with 15 bases in between. The CDR3 DNA follows: TGTGCCAGCAGTCCAAGTAATTGGGGGAATCAGCCCCAGCATTTT. It translates to CASSPSNWGNQPQHF.

V is TRBV2 and J is TRBJ1-1; 7 bases agree with TRBD1. CDR3 length: 14 amino acids. The junction had 6 bases not matched to a gene; V was cut back by 6 bases and J by 2 bases. Per germline, CDR1 SNHLY and CDR2 FYNNEI. Here the CDR3 DNA reads TGTGCCAGCAGCGGGACAGCTGGAAACACTGAAGCTTTCTTT. It codes for CASSGTAGNTEAFF. The full variable domain, in which reference TRBV2 and TRBJ1-1 provide the parts outside the CDR3, is EPEVTQTPSHQVTQMGQEVILRCVPISNHLYFYWYRQILGQKVEFLVSFYNNEISEKSEIFDDQFSVERPDGSNFTLKIRSTKLEDSAMYFCASSGTAGNTEAFFGQGTRLTVV.

This sequence joins TRBV5-1 and TRBJ2-7; 10 nucleotides agree with TRBD1. This CDR3 comprises 15 residues. Germline CDR1 is SGHRS and CDR2 is YFSETQ. V lost 4 bases, J lost 2 bases, and 6 bases stayed unmatched. Here the CDR3 DNA reads TGCGCCAGCAGCCCCCGGGACAGGGGAACCTACGAGCAGTACTTC. This gives the protein CASSPRDRGTYEQYF. The whole variable domain, remainder taken from reference TRBV5-1 and TRBJ2-7, is KAGVTQTPRYLIKTRGQQVTLSCSPISGHRSVSWYQQTPGQGLQFLFEYFSETQRNKGNFPGRFSGRQFSNSRSEMNVSTLELGDSALYLCASSPRDRGTYEQYFGPGTRLTVT.

In its sample, this clone was seen a few times. The chain is built from TRBV5-1 and TRBJ1-1; D uncertain. CDR3 length: 13 amino acids. Looked up from germline, CDR1 is SGHRS and CDR2 is YFSETQ. The V end was cut by 4 bases, the J end by 5 bases, with 12 bases between. The CDR3 nucleotides read TGCGCCAGCAGCCCTGGTAGGATGACTGAAGCTTTCTTT. Amino acid sequence: CASSPGRMTEAFF.

The chain employs TRBV23-1 and TRBJ1-1; D gene unclear. TRBV23-1 carries the ORF label, with uncertain function. CDR3 length equals 15 residues. The V end lost 0 bases, the J end lost 3 bases, and 11 bases lay between the germline ends. The CDR3 spells CASSQSEGSDTEAFF. The CDR3 bases are TGCGCCAGCAGTCAATCGGAGGGATCAGACACTGAAGCTTTCTTT.

The CDR3 sequence: CASSLSGTVRDTQYF. CDR3 DNA sequence: TGTGCCAGTAGTTTATCCGGGACGGTCCGAGATACGCAGTATTTT. The chain carries TRBV19 and TRBJ2-3; D may be TRBD1 or TRBD2 (5 bases each). The germline gives CDR1 LNHDA, CDR2 SQIVND (reference sequence). This CDR3 contains 15 residues. V lost 5 bases and J lost 5, with 17 bases in between.

This rearrangement joins TRBV5-1 to TRBJ2-5; the D gene is possibly TRBD2 (5 bases). V dropped 2 bases and J dropped 1 base, with 9 bases sitting between them. CDR1 and CDR2 (germline): SGHRS, YFSETQ. The CDR3 spans 14 residues. The CDR3 sequence is CASSLIGSQETQYF. As DNA, the CDR3 is TGCGCCAGCAGCTTAATAGGGAGCCAAGAGACCCAGTACTTC. The complete variable domain, with remaining parts taken from reference TRBV5-1 and TRBJ2-5, reads KAGVTQTPRYLIKTRGQQVTLSCSPISGHRSVSWYQQTPGQGLQFLFEYFSETQRNKGNFPGRFSGRQFSNSRSEMNVSTLELGDSALYLCASSLIGSQETQYFGPGTRLLVL.

This chain connects TRBV7-8 to TRBJ2-5; 11 nucleotides agree with TRBD1. CDR1 is SGHVS and CDR2 is FQNEAQ in the germline V gene. This CDR3 is 16 amino acids long. J lost 5 bases, V lost 5 bases, and 10 bases had no gene match. The CDR3 DNA follows: TGTGCCAGCAGCCCCCGGACAGGGGGCTCTTTTGAGACCCAGTACTTC. Residues: CASSPRTGGSFETQYF.

The chain couples TRBV5-1 to TRBJ2-7; weak D call: TRBD2 (7 bases). Germline CDR1 is SGHRS and CDR2 is YFSETQ. The V and J ends lost 9 bases and 4 bases respectively, with 23 bases between them. The CDR3 has 15 residues. CDR3 DNA sequence: TGCGCCACAGATAACACGGGGGGCAAGCAATACGAGCAGTACTTC. Its translation: CATDNTGGKQYEQYF.

The chain has TRBV19 and TRBJ2-3, with 7 bases lining up with TRBD1. Germline values: CDR1 LNHDA, CDR2 SQIVND (reference sequence). The CDR3 is made up of 17 amino acids. The ends lost 5 bases at V and 0 bases at J; junction bases unmatched: 11. CDR3 region: CASSASLGTASTDTQYF. In nucleotides, the CDR3 is TGTGCCAGTAGTGCCTCTCTAGGGACAGCTAGCACAGATACGCAGTATTTT.

The chain is built from TRBV28 and TRBJ1-3, with 8 bases aligning to TRBD1. This CDR3 has 15 residues. Germline V gene data show CDR1 as MDHEN and CDR2 as SYDVKM. The J segment lost 0 bases and the V segment lost 6 bases, leaving 4 bases of the junction unmatched. The CDR3: CASRFTGGSGNTIYF. The CDR3 DNA reads as TGTGCCAGCAGATTTACAGGGGGCTCTGGAAACACCATATATTTT.

This chain uses TRBV10-3 with TRBJ1-1; D unclear. Germline V gene data show CDR1 as ENHRY and CDR2 as SYGVKD. V lost 3 bases and J lost 2, with 13 bases in between. The CDR3 extends over 15 amino acids. CDR3 amino acids: CAISESPGANTEAFF. The DNA of the CDR3 is TGTGCCATCAGTGAATCGCCAGGTGCCAACACTGAAGCTTTCTTT.

The gene calls are TRBV24-1 and TRBJ1-1; D is unresolved. The ends were cut back, 4 bases at V and 8 bases at J, with 10 bases in the middle. Germline assignment: CDR1 KGHDR and CDR2 SFDVKD. The CDR3 covers 12 residues. CDR3 DNA sequence: TGTGCCACCAGTGACCCGACCGGGGAAGCTTTCTTT. Translated: CATSDPTGEAFF.